The sequence of this T cell receptor beta chain was determined in a study of CD8+ T cells in alopecia areata. RNA was isolated and reverse transcribed to cDNA, the sequencing template. Produced via immunoSEQ multiplex PCR; TCRdb's table is partial and in-frame only. The sample shows over 15,000 clones, over 50% of them seen only once. Specified treatment: oral pan-JAK inhibitor, 5-10 mg twice daily. Lesional scalp tissue (obtained by punch biopsy) and peripheral blood were collected from alopecia areata patients. This CDR3 contains 16 residues. Trimming left V 5 bases short and J 1 base short, with 12 bases between. Germline V gene sequence: CDR1 MDHEN, CDR2 SYDVKM. This clone was detected only a few times. Antigen unknown. Study-level results: Administration of tofacitinib significantly diminished scalp clonality and expanded CD8+ clones within the top 100.

The J gene is TRBJ1-6, the V gene TRBV28; D unclear. This sequence originates from a human donor with alopecia areata. Source: skin, taken at week 4, from a patient treated with tofacitinib. CDR3 residues: CASSLLWRSYNSPLHF. DNA of the CDR3: TGTGCCAGCAGTCTGCTTTGGAGGTCCTATAATTCACCCCTCCACTTT.